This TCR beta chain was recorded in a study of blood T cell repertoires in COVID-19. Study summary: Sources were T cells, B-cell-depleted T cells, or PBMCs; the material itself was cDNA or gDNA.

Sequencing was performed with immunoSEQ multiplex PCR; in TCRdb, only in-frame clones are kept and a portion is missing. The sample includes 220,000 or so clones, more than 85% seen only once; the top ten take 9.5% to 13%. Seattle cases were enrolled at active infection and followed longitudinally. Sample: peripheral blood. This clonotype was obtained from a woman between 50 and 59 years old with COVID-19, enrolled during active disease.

CDR3 nucleotide sequence: TGTGCCAGCAGTTTATCGGTCGGGAACACTGAAGCTTTCTTT. Its protein product is CASSLSVGNTEAFF. The chain recombines TRBV28 with TRBJ1-1; D remains unclear. V gave up 1 base and J gave up 1 base, with 7 bases separating them. From germline, CDR1 is MDHEN and CDR2 SYDVKM. The CDR3 consists of 14 residues.